These 19 T cell receptor beta chains share one sample of origin, sequenced in a study of cytomegalovirus exposure and HLA in healthy donors. PCR involved 60 Vbeta and 13 Jbeta primers. Produced via immunoSEQ multiplex PCR; TCRdb's table is partial and in-frame only. The top ten clones hold approximately 11% of a sample with 90,000 to 150,000 clones, less than 65% of them seen once. Sequences were obtained from PBMCs. The receptors derive from a man between 40 and 49 years old in good health and CMV-seropositive.

The rearrangement joins TRBV28 to TRBJ2-7, with 9 bases that match TRBD1. V shed 6 bases, J shed 0 bases, and the junction held 9 bases outside the gene matches. Germline V gene data show CDR1 as MDHEN and CDR2 as SYDVKM. The CDR3 is 16 residues long. CDR3 loop: CASRSYGQGSSYEQYF. The CDR3 DNA is TGTGCCAGCAGGTCCTACGGACAGGGGAGCTCCTACGAGCAGTACTTC.

This clone was detected only a few times. The rearrangement uses TRBV28 and TRBJ1-2, with TRBD1 matching over 7 bases. This CDR3 region has 15 residues. Germline CDR1 is MDHEN and CDR2 is SYDVKM. V lost 1 base, J lost 8 bases, and 10 bases stayed unmatched. CDR3 residues: CASSLYLGQMDGYTF. In DNA, the CDR3 is TGTGCCAGCAGTTTATATCTGGGACAGATGGACGGCTACACCTTC.

This clone was observed a few times. The rearrangement uses TRBV10-3 and TRBJ1-3; TRBD1 might be the D (6 bases). CDR1 and CDR2 (germline): ENHRY, SYGVKD. V shed 5 bases and J shed 3 bases, with 11 bases lying between them. The CDR3 totals 14 residues. As DNA, the CDR3 is TGTGCCATCAGTTCAGGGGAACGTGGAAACACCATATATTTT. Residues: CAISSGERGNTIYF.

The chain uses TRBV29-1 and TRBJ2-3, with 13 nucleotides matching TRBD2. Germline values: CDR1 SQVTM, CDR2 ANQGSEA. The V segment lost 4 bases and the J segment 7 bases; nucleotides outside the gene matches: 5. The CDR3 is 14 residues long. Here the CDR3 reads CSVALAGGPHTQYF. The CDR3 nucleotides read TGCAGCGTTGCACTAGCGGGGGGGCCCCATACGCAGTATTTT.

This clone came up once. V gene TRBV5-1 combines with J gene TRBJ2-5; D gene uncertain. The CDR3 is made up of 14 amino acids. From germline, CDR1 is SGHRS and CDR2 YFSETQ. V lost 4 bases to trimming and J lost 5 bases, with 15 bases between them. The CDR3 coding sequence is TGCGCCAGCAGCACCGGCGTAGCCGGGGAGACCCAGTACTTC. Its protein is CASSTGVAGETQYF. Combining the CDR3 with reference TRBV5-1 and TRBJ2-5 gives the whole variable domain KAGVTQTPRYLIKTRGQQVTLSCSPISGHRSVSWYQQTPGQGLQFLFEYFSETQRNKGNFPGRFSGRQFSNSRSEMNVSTLELGDSALYLCASSTGVAGETQYFGPGTRLLVL.

The V gene is TRBV9, the J gene TRBJ2-5; TRBD2 matches 9 bases. The CDR3 is 16 amino acids. Germline V gives CDR1 SGDLS, CDR2 YYNGEE. J lost 5 bases, V lost 0 bases, and 8 bases had no gene match. For the CDR3, the DNA is TGTGCCAGCAGCGTAGATGCTAGCGGGGTGGTGGAGACCCAGTACTTC. Amino acids: CASSVDASGVVETQYF.

V is TRBV6-1 and J is TRBJ2-7, with 7 positions matching TRBD1. Looked up from germline, CDR1 is MNHNS and CDR2 is SASEGT. The CDR3 covers 14 residues. With 6 bases clipped from V and 5 bases from J, the junction kept 10 bases outside the gene matches. The CDR3 loop reads CASRDNRGTDEQYF. The CDR3 nucleotides are TGTGCCAGCAGAGACAACAGGGGAACGGACGAGCAGTACTTC.

The gene calls are TRBV20-1 and TRBJ2-5; unclear D gene. The better agreement between TRBJ2-7 and the DNA end casts doubt on the J call. CDR1 and CDR2 from the germline V gene are DFQATT and SNEGSKA (reference sequence). CDR3 length: 11 amino acids. CDR3 region: CSARELYEQYF. CDR3 nucleotides: TGCAGTGCTAGAGAACTCTACGAGCAGTACTTC.

V usage is TRBV30 and J usage is TRBJ2-7, with D tentatively TRBD2 (5 bases). CDR3 length: 14 residues. Trimming pared 4 bases from V and 1 base from J, leaving 14 bases between. Germline V CDR1 and CDR2: GTSNPN, SVGIG (reference sequence). The CDR3 bases are TGTGCCTGGAAGTCGGGAACTAATTCCTACGAGCAGTACTTC. This encodes CAWKSGTNSYEQYF.

A note on this clone: The same CDR3 is also encoded by other DNA sequences in this sample. This chain connects TRBV28 to TRBJ1-2; a weak D match, TRBD1 (6 bases). The germline gives CDR1 MDHEN, CDR2 SYDVKM. The germline V and J ends were trimmed by 2 bases and 2 bases, with 6 bases remaining between them. The CDR3 loop spans 13 amino acids. The CDR3 DNA reads TGTGCCAGCAGTTTAGGACAGAACTATGGCTACACCTTC. Its protein product is CASSLGQNYGYTF.

This clone was seen a handful of times. The gene calls are TRBV5-1 and TRBJ2-7; TRBD1 agrees at 9 bases. The length of the CDR3 is 18 residues. Trimming at V came to 1 base and at J to 2 bases, leaving 13 bases not matched to a gene. From germline, CDR1 is SGHRS and CDR2 YFSETQ. The CDR3 sequence is CASSLLVPGTGRTYEQYF. The CDR3 region has the DNA TGCGCCAGCAGCTTGTTAGTGCCCGGGACAGGGCGGACCTACGAGCAGTACTTC.

The chain is built from TRBV20-1 and TRBJ1-2; unclear D gene. The CDR3 contains 11 residues. CDR1 and CDR2 (germline): DFQATT, SNEGSKA (reference sequence). Deletions cut 1 base from V and 6 bases from J, with 6 bases between. The DNA of the CDR3 is TGCAGTGCTAGAGTTAGCGATGGCTACACCTTC. The encoded protein is CSARVSDGYTF.

The V gene is TRBV29-1, the J gene TRBJ2-3, with D possibly being TRBD2 (6 bases). Trimming removed 4 bases at V and 2 bases at J, with 13 bases between. CDR1 and CDR2 (germline): SQVTM, ANQGSEA. The length of the CDR3 is 14 residues. The CDR3 DNA reads TGCAGCGTTGTGGGCGGGGTGAACACAGATACGCAGTATTTT. Translated, it gives CSVVGGVNTDTQYF.

This sequence joins TRBV7-9 and TRBJ1-2; TRBD1 might be the D (6 bases). CDR3 size: 14 residues. Trimming took off 2 bases at V and 5 bases at J, with 12 bases between the two ends. Germline V gene sequence: CDR1 SEHNR, CDR2 FQNEAQ (reference sequence). CDR3 sequence (DNA): TGTGCCAGCAGCTTATATCGGACAGAATATGGCTACACCTTC. Protein: CASSLYRTEYGYTF.

This clone was detected once. This chain's CDR3 is CASSRLGRELNYGYTF. The CDR3 DNA follows: TGTGCCAGCAGTCGTCTTGGCAGGGAACTGAACTATGGCTACACCTTC. The V and J genes are TRBV28 and TRBJ1-2; perhaps TRBD1 as D (5 bases). Germline V gives CDR1 MDHEN, CDR2 SYDVKM. Trimming left V 5 bases short and J 2 bases short, with 18 bases between. The CDR3 spans 16 residues.

This clone has only a few counts. V is TRBV27 and J is TRBJ1-1; 9 bases are a match to TRBD1. The germline CDR1 and CDR2 sequences are MNHEY and SMNVEV (reference sequence). V trimming: 4 bases; J trimming: 10 bases; junction bases outside the gene matches: 10. The CDR3 is made up of 14 amino acids. The CDR3 protein is CASSSGQGDVRAFF. As DNA, the CDR3 is TGTGCCAGCAGTTCGGGACAGGGTGATGTTCGAGCTTTCTTT.

This clone was observed a handful of times. The chain combines TRBV7-9 with TRBJ2-1, with D possibly being TRBD2 (6 bases). The germline CDR1 and CDR2 sequences are SEHNR and FQNEAQ (reference sequence). CDR3 length: 13 amino acids. The germline V and J ends were trimmed by 4 bases and 8 bases, with 12 bases remaining between them. In DNA, the CDR3 is TGTGCCAGCAGCTCGAAGTGGGGGGATGAGCAGTTCTTC. Translation: CASSSKWGDEQFF.

The gene calls are TRBV11-2 and TRBJ2-5, with D tentatively TRBD2 (6 bases). The CDR3 has 14 residues. Germline CDR1 and CDR2: SGHAT and FQNNGV. The V end was cut by 9 bases, the J end by 4 bases, with 18 bases between. CDR3 residues: CASAGIGGGETQYF. CDR3 bases: TGTGCCAGTGCGGGAATCGGGGGAGGAGAGACCCAGTACTTC. Complete variable domain (other parts from reference TRBV11-2 and TRBJ2-5): EAGVAQSPRYKIIEKRQSVAFWCNPISGHATLYWYQQILGQGPKLLIQFQNNGVVDDSQLPKDRFSAERLKGVDSTLKIQPAKLEDSAVYLCASAGIGGGETQYFGPGTRLLVL.

The chain combines TRBV27 with TRBJ2-1; 12 bases are shared with TRBD2. The ends lost 7 bases at V and 5 bases at J; junction bases unmatched: 3. This CDR3 has 14 amino acids. The germline V gene has CDR1 MNHEY and CDR2 SMNVEV (reference sequence). CDR3 coding DNA: TGTGCCAGCAAGACTAGCGGGAGACACAATGAGCAGTTCTTC. Amino acids: CASKTSGRHNEQFF.